This T cell receptor beta chain was captured by sequencing in a study of blood T cells in healthy people across ages. It was with a sample-barcoded 5' primer and a J-beta primer mix that a second PCR of about 7 to 12 cycles was run. MiXCR was run by TCRdb on the 5' RACE reads, yielding one entry per CDR3 protein. Of 800,000 to 950,000 distinct CDR3 sequences listed, 29% were seen once; the top ten hold 9.5% to 13%. Per the germline V gene, CDR1 is SGHRS and CDR2 is YFSETQ. The CDR3 sequence is 15 residues long. The V gene end was trimmed by 5 bases and the J gene end by 3 bases; junction bases not matched to a gene: 8. These data also featured in a second study, about T cells of mothers and their children.

V and J are TRBV5-1 and TRBJ2-3; 8 bases agree with TRBD2. Specimen: blood. The sequence was obtained from a woman in her thirties or forties in good health. CDR3 loop: CASSYPGGATDTQYF. The CDR3 nucleotides read TGCGCCAGCAGTTATCCGGGGGGGGCGACAGATACGCAGTATTTT.